The clone carrying this TCR beta chain is a singleton in its sample. The entry originates in a study of blood T cell repertoires in COVID-19. At the level of the study: Italy, Spain and the United States were the sources of the convalescent and acute COVID-19 samples. Nucleic acid was either cDNA or gDNA, and it came from T cells, B-cell-depleted T cells, or PBMCs.

Germline CDR1 and CDR2: MGHRA and YSYEKL. The CDR3 is 16 residues long. Trimming shortened V by 0 bases and J by 8 bases, and 16 bases separated the two germline ends. Original handling: Amplified reference gene primers provided the basis for estimating nucleated cell counts. Method: immunoSEQ multiplex PCR; TCRdb's copy keeps in-frame clones and lacks some. Clone size and the V and J calls come from that table; the DNA yielded D and trimming. Of 200,000 to 250,000 clones listed, approximately 90% are singletons. The sequenced material came from peripheral blood. This chain uses TRBV4-1 with TRBJ1-4, with a weak D call TRBD1 (5 bases). This sequence was found in a man between 45 and 60 years old with acute or convalescent COVID-19. The CDR3 spells CASSQELGQGREKLFF. The CDR3 DNA is TGCGCCAGCAGCCAAGAATTGGGGCAGGGAAGGGAAAAACTGTTTTTT.